This entry describes one TCR beta chain. This sample is drawn from a study of CD8 T cells in ankylosing spondylitis. TCRdb re-called the 5' RACE reads with MiXCR, one entry per CDR3 protein. The sample includes roughly 220,000 distinct CDR3 sequences, under 12% seen only once; the top ten take about 19%. This clonotype originated in a male donor with ankylosing spondylitis or in good health (not recorded which). Sequenced sample: blood, either unsorted or a sorted T cell fraction (not recorded which).

The CDR3 is CASSAHSYGYTF. As DNA, the CDR3 is TGTGCCAGCAGCGCTCACAGCTATGGCTACACCTTC. V is TRBV7-9 and J is TRBJ1-2; no clear D. Germline V lookup: CDR1 SEHNR, CDR2 FQNEAQ (reference sequence). Trimming shortened V by 5 bases and J by 4 bases, and 8 bases separated the two germline ends. This CDR3 spans 12 amino acids.